The 25 T cell receptor beta chains below come from one sample, sequenced in a study of T cells in Graves' hyperthyroidism and ophthalmopathy. From RNA transcripts, TCR beta CDR3 regions were amplified. Primed by the HTBI set, a first-round RT-PCR was run on the TCR CDR3. TCRdb independently ran MiXCR on the multiplex PCR reads; one entry per CDR3 protein. The sample lists roughly 500,000 distinct CDR3 sequences, about 45% occurring once. The sample taken for sequencing was peripheral blood or thyroid tissue (not recorded which). These receptors were obtained from an adult woman with Graves' disease, either hyperthyroidism or ophthalmopathy (not recorded which).

Many counts were recorded for this clonotype. The V and J genes are TRBV20-1 and TRBJ2-7, with D unclear. V was cut by 4 bases and J by 3 bases, with 10 bases left in between. The CDR3 consists of 12 residues. Per germline, CDR1 DFQATT and CDR2 SNEGSKA (reference sequence). Here the CDR3 reads CSATPTGYEQYF. Written as DNA, the CDR3 is TGCAGTGCTACCCCGACTGGCTACGAGCAGTACTTC.

The V gene is TRBV7-2, the J gene TRBJ2-2; 10 bases align to TRBD1. CDR1 is SGHTA and CDR2 is FQGNSA in the germline V gene. This CDR3 has 15 residues. V shed 5 bases and J 6 bases; nucleotides not matched to a gene: 6. DNA for the CDR3: TGTGCCAGCAGCCAAGCCGGGACAGGGGCCGGGGAGCTGTTTTTT. Its protein is CASSQAGTGAGELFF.

This chain connects TRBV11-2 to TRBJ1-2; D is possibly TRBD1 (5 bases). V dropped 8 bases and J dropped 5 bases, with 18 bases sitting between them. This CDR3 comprises 14 residues. Germline CDR1 and CDR2: SGHAT and FQNNGV. CDR3 nucleotide sequence: TGTGCCAGCGCCGGGGACCGAGGAGCGTATGGCTACACCTTC. Encoded protein: CASAGDRGAYGYTF.

The table lists this clonotype with a few counts. V usage is TRBV9 and J usage is TRBJ1-2; D possibly corresponds to TRBD1 (6 bases). With 3 bases removed from V and 4 bases from J, the gap between germline ends came to 16 bases. The V gene's germline CDR1 is SGDLS and CDR2 YYNGEE. This CDR3 is 15 amino acids long. The CDR3 DNA reads as TGTGCCAGCAGCGCGGCTTGGGGGGCTAGCTATGGCTACACCTTC. This sequence encodes CASSAAWGASYGYTF.

This clonotype was picked up many times. The chain combines TRBV10-3 with TRBJ1-1; weak D call: TRBD1 (5 bases). This CDR3 spans 14 amino acids. V lost 7 bases and J lost 5, with 17 bases in between. Germline V lookup: CDR1 ENHRY, CDR2 SYGVKD. Here the CDR3 reads CAITLDGGETEAFF. CDR3 coding DNA: TGTGCCATCACCCTGGACGGGGGTGAGACTGAAGCTTTCTTT.

As for this clonotype: This may come from a read error, since a much larger clone is one base off. V is TRBV15 and J is TRBJ2-7; TRBD2 matches 9 bases. Germline assignment: CDR1 LNHNV and CDR2 YYDKDF (reference sequence). The CDR3 has 16 amino acids. The CDR3 loop is CATSREWLAGTYERYF. CDR3 coding DNA: TGTGCCACCAGCAGAGAGTGGCTAGCGGGGACCTACGAGCGGTACTTC.

A note on this clonotype: At one boundary the junction diverges from the germline segment, which might be a read error. The J gene is TRBJ2-2, the V gene TRBV12-3 or TRBV12-4, with TRBD1 matching over 7 bases. The CDR3 length is 15 residues. The CDR3 coding sequence is TGTGCCGGCAGCACAGGGGTGTCTAACACCGGGGAGCTGTTTTTT. Translating it yields CAGSTGVSNTGELFF.

This rearrangement joins TRBV7-9 to TRBJ2-5, with 9 bases matching TRBD1. CDR3 length: 14 amino acids. After removal of 5 bases from V and 6 bases from J, the junction contained 7 bases not matched to a gene. CDR1 and CDR2 (germline): SEHNR, FQNEAQ (reference sequence). The CDR3: CASSPHRGPKTQYF. The CDR3 nucleotides are TGTGCCAGCAGCCCTCACAGGGGGCCAAAGACCCAGTACTTC.

This clonotype came up a few times. V and J are TRBV28 and TRBJ1-1, with D perhaps TRBD1 (6 bases). Germline assignment: CDR1 MDHEN and CDR2 SYDVKM. The length of the CDR3 is 14 residues. V lost 3 bases and J 6 bases, leaving 14 bases between the germline ends. The CDR3 sequence: CASSFRIRGSEAFF. In DNA form, the CDR3 reads TGTGCCAGCAGTTTCCGAATCAGGGGATCTGAAGCTTTCTTT.

V usage is TRBV2 and J usage is TRBJ2-5; 9 positions match TRBD1. CDR3 length equals 16 residues. Germline trimming cut 5 bases from V and 4 bases from J; bases unmatched to any gene: 11. From germline, CDR1 is SNHLY and CDR2 FYNNEI. The CDR3 nucleotides read TGTGCCAGCAGTCGGCCTCACAGGGGGCGCCGAGAGACCCAGTACTTC. Protein: CASSRPHRGRRETQYF.

The chain has TRBV20-1 and TRBJ2-7, with 8 bases lining up with TRBD1. CDR1 and CDR2 (germline): DFQATT, SNEGSKA (reference sequence). V lost 4 bases to trimming and J lost 3 bases; unmatched junction nucleotides: 8. CDR3 length: 14 amino acids. The CDR3 DNA follows: TGCAGTGCTATGGGACAGGCCGAACTCTACGAGCAGTACTTC. Translation: CSAMGQAELYEQYF.

V usage is TRBV19 and J usage is TRBJ2-7; TRBD1 matches 9 bases. Germline trimming cut 8 bases from V and 5 bases from J; bases unmatched to any gene: 7. CDR1 and CDR2 (germline): LNHDA, SQIVND (reference sequence). This CDR3 has 13 amino acids. CDR3 sequence (DNA): TGTGCCAGTGAGGGCCGGGACAGGGACGAGCAGTACTTC. Translation: CASEGRDRDEQYF.

The rearrangement joins TRBV25-1 to TRBJ1-3, with a weak D call TRBD1 (6 bases). V lost 4 bases, J lost 0 bases, and 13 bases lay in between. The CDR3 runs 16 residues. CDR1 and CDR2 from the germline V gene are MGHDK and SYGVNS. CDR3: CASSANRVYSGNTIYF. The DNA for the CDR3 is TGTGCCAGCAGTGCTAACAGGGTCTACTCTGGAAACACCATATATTTT.

The chain couples TRBV9 to TRBJ1-4; D perhaps matches TRBD1 (6 bases). V was shortened by 4 bases and J by 8 bases, with 18 bases between the two germline ends. The CDR3 spans 15 residues. Per germline, CDR1 SGDLS and CDR2 YYNGEE. The CDR3 reads CASSRNRGRGEKLFF. In DNA form, the CDR3 reads TGTGCCAGCAGCCGAAATCGGGGGCGCGGGGAAAAACTGTTTTTT.

Many counts were recorded for this clonotype. V is TRBV29-1 and J is TRBJ2-7; 7 nucleotides match TRBD1. V lost 4 bases, J lost 5 bases, and 8 bases stayed unmatched. This CDR3 contains 13 residues. Per germline, CDR1 SQVTM and CDR2 ANQGSEA. The CDR3 loop reads CSVVIQGLDEQYF. For the CDR3, the DNA is TGCAGCGTTGTTATACAGGGGCTGGACGAGCAGTACTTC.

V usage is TRBV29-1 and J usage is TRBJ1-2; a weak D match, TRBD1 (5 bases). This CDR3 has 11 residues. Germline assignment: CDR1 SQVTM and CDR2 ANQGSEA. The CDR3 loop is CSRGLVHGYTF. For the CDR3, the DNA is TGCAGTCGGGGGTTAGTGCATGGCTACACCTTC.

This clonotype was picked up many times. V gene TRBV6-1 combines with J gene TRBJ1-6; 8 bases fit TRBD1. J lost 7 bases, V lost 8 bases, and 7 bases had no gene match. CDR1 is MNHNS, CDR2 SASEGT, per germline. The CDR3 loop spans 14 amino acids. This chain's CDR3 is CASYDRGKNSPLHF. CDR3 bases: TGTGCCAGCTACGACAGGGGAAAGAATTCACCCCTCCACTTT.

Concerning this clonotype itself: One junction end does not reproduce the germline sequence, and a read error may be involved. This chain connects TRBV15 to TRBJ1-6; D is unclear. Germline V lookup: CDR1 LNHNV, CDR2 YYDKDF (reference sequence). The CDR3 sequence is 13 residues long. This CDR3 reads CASSQAADSPLHF. DNA for the CDR3: TGTGCCAGCAGCCAAGCCGCAGATTCACCCCTCCACTTT. Combining the CDR3 with reference TRBV15 and TRBJ1-6 gives the whole variable domain DAMVIQNPRYQVTQFGKPVTLSCSQTLNHNVMYWYQQKSSQAPKLLFHYYDKDFNNEADTPDNFQSRRPNTSFCFLDIRSPGLGDTAMYLCASSQAADSPLHFGNGTRLTVT.

This chain joins TRBV7-3 and TRBJ1-5; a possible D gene is TRBD1 (5 bases). Deletions cut 2 bases from V and 6 bases from J, with 11 bases between. The length of the CDR3 is 14 residues. Germline assignment: CDR1 SGHTA and CDR2 FQGTGA. The CDR3 sequence is CASSLGGGSQPQHF. The DNA for the CDR3 is TGTGCCAGCAGCTTAGGGGGGGGTTCTCAGCCCCAGCATTTT.

This sequence joins TRBV5-4 and TRBJ2-5; no firm D call. CDR1 and CDR2 (germline): SGHNT, YYREEE (reference sequence). V was trimmed by 0 bases and J by 5 bases, leaving 17 bases between them. There are 16 residues in the CDR3. The CDR3 here is CASSLVSTLSGETQYF. In DNA form, the CDR3 reads TGTGCCAGCAGCTTGGTGTCTACCCTGTCTGGGGAGACCCAGTACTTC.

The V and J genes are TRBV10-3 and TRBJ2-7; D possibly corresponds to TRBD2 (5 bases). Germline lookup yields CDR1 ENHRY and CDR2 SYGVKD. The CDR3 runs 13 residues. V lost 6 bases and J lost 6, with 15 bases in between. CDR3 sequence: CAIRGVGRSEQYF. CDR3 coding DNA: TGTGCCATCAGGGGAGTAGGCAGGAGCGAGCAGTACTTC.

About this clonotype: No conserved phenylalanine or tryptophan ends this CDR3, so it is likely a read error. The chain employs TRBV9 and TRBJ1-1, with D possibly matching TRBD1 (5 bases). Germline CDR1 and CDR2: SGDLS and YYNGEE. This CDR3 comprises 13 residues. V was cut by 3 bases and J by 4 bases, with 10 bases left in between. The chain's CDR3 is CASSGGAITEAFL. The CDR3 DNA sequence: TGTGCCAGCAGCGGTGGGGCGATCACTGAAGCTTTCCTT.

The table lists this clonotype with a few counts. The chain combines TRBV28 with TRBJ1-1, with TRBD1 matching 10 bases. The V gene end was trimmed by 6 bases and the J gene end by 5 bases; junction bases not matched to a gene: 6. Per the germline V gene, CDR1 is MDHEN and CDR2 is SYDVKM. CDR3 length: 14 amino acids. Here the CDR3 reads CASSSGQGWTEAFF. CDR3 coding DNA: TGTGCCAGCAGCTCGGGACAGGGGTGGACTGAAGCTTTCTTT.

This clonotype has more than one count but fewer than ten. The chain combines TRBV7-6 with TRBJ2-7; tentative D call: TRBD2 (6 bases). The CDR3 covers 19 residues. Germline V gene sequence: CDR1 SGHVS, CDR2 FNYEAQ. V was pared by 4 bases and J by 4 bases, with 29 bases between. DNA of the CDR3: TGTGCCAGCAGCTCCAATCCCTTTCGGGAGTCCCTAAAAACGTACGAGCAGTACTTC. This translates into CASSSNPFRESLKTYEQYF.

The chain combines TRBV6-1 with TRBJ2-7, with unresolved D. This CDR3 spans 15 amino acids. Trimming cost V 5 bases and J 1 base, with 15 bases left between them. Per the germline V gene, CDR1 is MNHNS and CDR2 is SASEGT. DNA of the CDR3: TGTGCCAGCAGTAAACAACAAGTGACTTCCTACGAGCAGTACTTC. Its translation is CASSKQQVTSYEQYF.